The source of this T cell receptor beta chain is a study of shared clonotypes between healthy human individuals. J was trimmed by 2 bases and V by 3 bases; bases with no gene match: 10. Germline lookup yields CDR1 SGDLS and CDR2 YYNGEE. The CDR3 is 16 amino acids. Generated by immunoSEQ multiplex PCR, the TCRdb table keeps only in-frame clones and is missing some. The table lists roughly 700,000 clones, about 90% of them singletons. The sequenced sample was memory CD8+ T cells from PBMCs. The subset was: CD45RO+ cells pooled with CCR7-negative TemRA cells. The source is a young man in good health. Some clones in this sample may be carry-over from other donors' samples. The V and J genes are TRBV9 and TRBJ2-5; 7 bases are a match to TRBD1. The DNA for the CDR3 is TGTGCCAGCAGCGGAAACGCGGACAGGATTCAAGAGACCCAGTACTTC. Encoded protein: CASSGNADRIQETQYF. The full variable domain, its missing parts supplied by reference TRBV9 and TRBJ2-5, is DSGVTQTPKHLITATGQRVTLRCSPRSGDLSVYWYQQSLDQGLQFLIQYYNGEERAKGNILERFSAQQFPDLHSELNLSSLELGDSALYFCASSGNADRIQETQYFGPGTRLLVL.